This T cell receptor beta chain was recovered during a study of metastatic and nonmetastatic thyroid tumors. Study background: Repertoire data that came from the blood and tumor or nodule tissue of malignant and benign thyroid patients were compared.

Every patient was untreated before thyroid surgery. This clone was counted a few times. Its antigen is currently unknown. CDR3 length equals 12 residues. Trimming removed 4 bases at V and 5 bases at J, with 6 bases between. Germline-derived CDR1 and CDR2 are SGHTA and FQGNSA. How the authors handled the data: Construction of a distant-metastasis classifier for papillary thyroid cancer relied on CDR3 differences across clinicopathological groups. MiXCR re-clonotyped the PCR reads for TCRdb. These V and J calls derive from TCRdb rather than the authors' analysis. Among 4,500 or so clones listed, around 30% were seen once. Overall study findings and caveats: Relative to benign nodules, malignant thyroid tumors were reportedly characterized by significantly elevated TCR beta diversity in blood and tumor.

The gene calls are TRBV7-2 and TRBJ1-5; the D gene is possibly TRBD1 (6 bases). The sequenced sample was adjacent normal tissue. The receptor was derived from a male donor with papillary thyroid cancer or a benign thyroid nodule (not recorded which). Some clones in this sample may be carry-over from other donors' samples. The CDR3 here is CASSWTDQPQHF. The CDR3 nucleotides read TGTGCCAGCAGCTGGACAGATCAGCCCCAGCATTTT.